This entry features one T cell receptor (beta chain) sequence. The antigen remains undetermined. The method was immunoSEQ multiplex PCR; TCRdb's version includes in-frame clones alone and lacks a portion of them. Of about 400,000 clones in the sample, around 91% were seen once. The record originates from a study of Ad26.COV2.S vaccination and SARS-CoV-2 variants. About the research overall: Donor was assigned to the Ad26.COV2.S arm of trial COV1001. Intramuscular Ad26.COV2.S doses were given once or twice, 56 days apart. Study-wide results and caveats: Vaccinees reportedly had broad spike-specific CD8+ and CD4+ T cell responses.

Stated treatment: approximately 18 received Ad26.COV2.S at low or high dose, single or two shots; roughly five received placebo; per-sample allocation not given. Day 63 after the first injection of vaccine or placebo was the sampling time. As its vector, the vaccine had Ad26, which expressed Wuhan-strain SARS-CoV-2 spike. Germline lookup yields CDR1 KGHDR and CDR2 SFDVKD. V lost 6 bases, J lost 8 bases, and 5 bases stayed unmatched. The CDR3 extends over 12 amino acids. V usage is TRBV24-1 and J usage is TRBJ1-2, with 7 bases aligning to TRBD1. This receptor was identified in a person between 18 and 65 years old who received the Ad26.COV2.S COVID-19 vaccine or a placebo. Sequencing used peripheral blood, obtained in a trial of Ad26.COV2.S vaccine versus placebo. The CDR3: CATSQGGGGYTF. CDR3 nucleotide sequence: TGTGCCACCAGTCAAGGGGGCGGCGGCTACACCTTC.